Below, one TCR beta chain is given with its context. From germline, CDR1 is MNHNY and CDR2 SVGAGI (reference sequence). The CDR3 consists of 13 residues. The germline V and J ends were trimmed by 5 bases and 2 bases, with 9 bases remaining between them. The data belong to a study of long-term antiretroviral therapy in people with HIV. At survey level, the immunoSEQ assay was run in its v3.0 version. The assay was immunoSEQ multiplex PCR, and TCRdb's table has in-frame clones only and misses some. The data contain 26,000 or so clones, more than 70% of them singletons. Sample: unsorted PBMCs, taken 3 years after starting antiretroviral therapy. The chain employs TRBV6-6 and TRBJ2-5; D gene uncertain. This clonotype was obtained from a man younger than 30 with HIV. The CDR3 spells CASSVGKQETQYF. DNA for the CDR3: TGTGCCAGCAGTGTAGGAAAACAAGAGACCCAGTACTTC.